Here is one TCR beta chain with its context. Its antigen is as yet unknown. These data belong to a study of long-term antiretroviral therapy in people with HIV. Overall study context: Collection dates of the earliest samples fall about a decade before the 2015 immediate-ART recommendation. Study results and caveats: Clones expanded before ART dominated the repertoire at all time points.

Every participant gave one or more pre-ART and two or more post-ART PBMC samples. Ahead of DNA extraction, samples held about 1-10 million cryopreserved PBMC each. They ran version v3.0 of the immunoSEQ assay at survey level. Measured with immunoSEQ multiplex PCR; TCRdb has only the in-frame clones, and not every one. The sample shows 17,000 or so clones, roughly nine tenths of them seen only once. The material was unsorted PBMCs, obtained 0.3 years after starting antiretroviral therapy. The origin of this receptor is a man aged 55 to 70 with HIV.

The CDR3 loop is CASSIWAAPNEKLFF. The CDR3 DNA reads as TGTGCCAGTAGTATTTGGGCAGCGCCTAATGAAAAACTGTTTTTT. The chain has TRBV19 and TRBJ1-4; D is unclear. The CDR3 runs 15 residues. Germline lookup yields CDR1 LNHDA and CDR2 SQIVND (reference sequence). The V gene lost 3 bases and the J gene lost 3 bases, with 11 bases spanning the gap.